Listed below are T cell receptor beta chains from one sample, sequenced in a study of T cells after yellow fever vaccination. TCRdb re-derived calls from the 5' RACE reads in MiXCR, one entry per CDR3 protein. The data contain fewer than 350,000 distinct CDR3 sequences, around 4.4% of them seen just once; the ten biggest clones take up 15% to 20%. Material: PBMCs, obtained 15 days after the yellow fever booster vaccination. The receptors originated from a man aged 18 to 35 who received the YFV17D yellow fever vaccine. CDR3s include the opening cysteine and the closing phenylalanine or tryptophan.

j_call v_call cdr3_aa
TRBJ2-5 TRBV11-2 CASSLAPGGQETQYF
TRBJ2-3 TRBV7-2 CASSLGVGYSGPRAGTDTQYF
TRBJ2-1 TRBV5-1 CASSLSPTSSYNEQFF
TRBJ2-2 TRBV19 CATSGTANTGELFF
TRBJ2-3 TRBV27 CASSSGIAQYF
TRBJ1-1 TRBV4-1 CASSQDPGHTEAFF
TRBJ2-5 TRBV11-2 CASSSAGLAGRETQYF
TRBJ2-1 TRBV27 CASNLLQSSYNEQFF
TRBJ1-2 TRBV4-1 CASSQDRGRRGVGYTF
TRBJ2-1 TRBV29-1 CSGDRGYNEQFF
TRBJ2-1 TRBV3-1 CASSQTPSVLGNEQFF
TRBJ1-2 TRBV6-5 CASSYSFGRHYGYTF
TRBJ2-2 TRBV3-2 CASSQDPAGENTGELFF
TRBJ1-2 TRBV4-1 CASSQDLGFANYGYTF
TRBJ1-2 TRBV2 CANIPRDGMAGYGYTF
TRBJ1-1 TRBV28 CASSQSNTEAFF
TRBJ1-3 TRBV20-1 CSATQGGDTIYF
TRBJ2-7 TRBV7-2 CASSLAGGQGIYEQYF
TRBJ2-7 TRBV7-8 CASSLGEIYEQYF
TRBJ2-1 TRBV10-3 CAIRTSGGSYEQFF
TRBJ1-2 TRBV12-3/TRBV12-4 CASSLLYGYTF
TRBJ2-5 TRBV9 CASSVANRAPQETQYF
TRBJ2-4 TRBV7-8 CASSLRTGMVSNIQYF
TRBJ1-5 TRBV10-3 CAIGPGGSNGNQPQHF
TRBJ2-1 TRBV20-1 CSARTGSSYNEQFF
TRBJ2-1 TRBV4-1 CASSKEGLAGGNVAYNEQFF
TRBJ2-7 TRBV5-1 CASSPPGTGAYEQYF
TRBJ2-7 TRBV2 CASVGTGGYEQYF
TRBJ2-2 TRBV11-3 CASSPPFQGVNTGELFF
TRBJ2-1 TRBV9 CASSGASSGVGNEQFF
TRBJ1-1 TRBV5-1 CASSLPLTGIHTEAFF
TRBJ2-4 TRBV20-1 CSAPPPTEGNIQYF
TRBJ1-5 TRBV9 CASSENRDQPQHF
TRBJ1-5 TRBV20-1 CSAIPVGVQPQHF
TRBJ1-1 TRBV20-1 CSARGGHRNTEAFF
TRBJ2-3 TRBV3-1 CASSQLQGSPTDTQYF
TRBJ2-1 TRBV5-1 CASSLGTPAYNEQFF
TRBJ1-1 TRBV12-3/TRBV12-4 CASSLRDRSKFGIAFF
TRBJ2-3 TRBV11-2 CASSLTIDTQYF
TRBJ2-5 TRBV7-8 CASSFGQGKTQYF
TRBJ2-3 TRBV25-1 CASSEYHPAGDTQYF
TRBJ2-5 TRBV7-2 CASSRNRRSETQYF
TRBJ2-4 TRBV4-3 CASSQESPGHLDLAKNIQYF
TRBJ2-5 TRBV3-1 CASSQEGQGYETQYF
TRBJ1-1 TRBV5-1 CASSLVSGRENTEAFF
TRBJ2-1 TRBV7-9 CAGGLAGYNEQFF
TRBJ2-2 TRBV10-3 CAISEKSLGAPFGELFF
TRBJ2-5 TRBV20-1 CSPSARRETQYF
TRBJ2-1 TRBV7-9 CASSPWIDNEQFF
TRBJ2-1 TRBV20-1 CSARDGERGQAYNEQFF
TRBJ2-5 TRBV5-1 CASSHGQTPRETQYF
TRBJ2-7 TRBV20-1 CSASEGGSYEQYF
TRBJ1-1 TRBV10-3 CAISTTGEGEAFF
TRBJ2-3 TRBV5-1 CASSLSGGVSTDTQYF